This T cell receptor beta chain was sequenced in a study of shared clonotypes between healthy human individuals. Study summary: CD4 naive and CD4 memory each took three plates per donor, while CD8 naive took two and CD8 memory one. General study points: Sequencing depth was expected to affect clonotype sharing among donors. Donors were few, which limited the genetic and exposure-history diversity represented.

Profiling relied on immunoSEQ multiplex PCR, and the TCRdb table lists in-frame clones only, not all of them. The table lists over 300,000 clones, roughly 87% of them singletons. On this clone: The antigen remains unidentified.

With 4 bases clipped from V and 5 bases from J, the junction kept 6 bases outside the gene matches. The CDR3 length is 14 residues. The germline gives CDR1 SGHRS, CDR2 YFSETQ. Free of recent acute infections or vaccinations, the donors were healthy HIV-negative adults. The clonotype comes from a man between 18 and 29 years old in good health. The material sequenced was memory CD8+ T cells sorted from blood. As for subset: CD45RO+ cells pooled with CCR7-negative TemRA cells. The chain couples TRBV5-1 to TRBJ2-5; 9 nucleotides line up with TRBD1. The DNA for the CDR3 is TGCGCCAGCAGCAACGGACAGGGGAGGGAGACCCAGTACTTC. Protein product: CASSNGQGRETQYF.